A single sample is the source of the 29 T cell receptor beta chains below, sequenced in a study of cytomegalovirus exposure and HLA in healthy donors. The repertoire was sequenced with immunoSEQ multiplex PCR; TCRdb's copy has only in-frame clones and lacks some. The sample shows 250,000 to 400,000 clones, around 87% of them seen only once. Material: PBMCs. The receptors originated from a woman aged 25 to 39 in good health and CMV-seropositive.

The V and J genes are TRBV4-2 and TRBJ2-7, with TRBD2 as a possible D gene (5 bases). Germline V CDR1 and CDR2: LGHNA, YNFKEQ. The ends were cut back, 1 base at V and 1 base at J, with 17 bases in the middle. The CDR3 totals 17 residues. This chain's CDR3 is CASSQVQLIGMSYEQYF. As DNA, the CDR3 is TGTGCCAGCAGCCAAGTTCAGCTCATCGGGATGTCCTACGAGCAGTACTTC.

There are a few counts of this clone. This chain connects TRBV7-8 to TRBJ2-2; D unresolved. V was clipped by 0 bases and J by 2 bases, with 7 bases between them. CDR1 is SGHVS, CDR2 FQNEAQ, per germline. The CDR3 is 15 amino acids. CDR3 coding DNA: TGTGCCAGCAGCTTAGCCCGGCTCAACACCGGGGAGCTGTTTTTT. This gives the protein CASSLARLNTGELFF.

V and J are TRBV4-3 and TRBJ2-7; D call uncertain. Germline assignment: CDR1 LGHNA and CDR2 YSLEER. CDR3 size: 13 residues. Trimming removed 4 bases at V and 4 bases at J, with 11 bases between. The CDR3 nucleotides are TGCGCCAGCAGCCCGACTTTCGGGTACGAGCAGTACTTC. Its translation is CASSPTFGYEQYF.

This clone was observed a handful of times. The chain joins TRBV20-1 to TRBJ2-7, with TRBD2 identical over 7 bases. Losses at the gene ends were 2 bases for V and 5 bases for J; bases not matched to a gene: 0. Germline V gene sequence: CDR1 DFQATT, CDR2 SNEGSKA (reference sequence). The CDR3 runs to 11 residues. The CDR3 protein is CSARSGNEQYF. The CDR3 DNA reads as TGCAGTGCTAGAAGCGGGAACGAGCAGTACTTC.

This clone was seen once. This CDR3 reads CASSSGGTDGYTF. The CDR3 bases are TGTGCCAGCAGTTCAGGGGGCACGGATGGCTACACCTTC. The chain combines TRBV28 with TRBJ1-2; 8 nucleotides agree with TRBD1. V lost 4 bases to trimming and J lost 6 bases; unmatched junction nucleotides: 4. Germline-derived CDR1 and CDR2 are MDHEN and SYDVKM. The CDR3 is 13 amino acids.

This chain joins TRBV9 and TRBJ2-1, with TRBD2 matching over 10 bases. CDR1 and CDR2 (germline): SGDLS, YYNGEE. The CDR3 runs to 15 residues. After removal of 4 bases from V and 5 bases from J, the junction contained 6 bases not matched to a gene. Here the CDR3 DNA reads TGTGCCAGCAGCAGCAGCGGGGGGGCGGACAATGAGCAGTTCTTC. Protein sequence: CASSSSGGADNEQFF.

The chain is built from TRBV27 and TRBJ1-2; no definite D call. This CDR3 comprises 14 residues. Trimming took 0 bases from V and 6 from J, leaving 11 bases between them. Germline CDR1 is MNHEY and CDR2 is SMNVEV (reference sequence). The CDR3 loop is CASSLSKYWHGYTF. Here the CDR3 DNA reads TGTGCCAGCAGTTTATCGAAATATTGGCATGGCTACACCTTC.

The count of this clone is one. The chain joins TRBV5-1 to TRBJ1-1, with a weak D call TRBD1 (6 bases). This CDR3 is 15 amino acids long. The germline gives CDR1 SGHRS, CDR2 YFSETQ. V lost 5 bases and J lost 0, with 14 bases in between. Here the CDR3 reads CASRLDPGVNTEAFF. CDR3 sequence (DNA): TGCGCCAGCAGACTAGACCCAGGGGTGAACACTGAAGCTTTCTTT.

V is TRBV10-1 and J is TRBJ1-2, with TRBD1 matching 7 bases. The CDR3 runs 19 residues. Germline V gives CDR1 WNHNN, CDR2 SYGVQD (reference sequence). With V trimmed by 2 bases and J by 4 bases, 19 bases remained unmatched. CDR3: CASSERESGDSVGLYGYTF. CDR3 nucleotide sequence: TGCGCCAGCAGTGAGAGAGAGAGTGGGGACAGTGTCGGTCTCTATGGCTACACCTTC.

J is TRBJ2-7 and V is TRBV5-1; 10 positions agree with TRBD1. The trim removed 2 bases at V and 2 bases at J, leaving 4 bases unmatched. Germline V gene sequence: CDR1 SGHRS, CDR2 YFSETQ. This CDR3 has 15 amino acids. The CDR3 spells CASSLGTGATYEQYF. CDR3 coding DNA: TGCGCCAGCAGCTTAGGGACAGGGGCAACCTACGAGCAGTACTTC.

The CDR3 sequence is CASSLADLMGGETQYF. The DNA for the CDR3 is TGCGCCAGCAGCTTGGCTGACCTTATGGGGGGAGAGACCCAGTACTTC. The chain combines TRBV5-1 with TRBJ2-5; a possible D gene is TRBD2 (6 bases). Germline CDR1 SGHRS, CDR2 YFSETQ. The CDR3 totals 16 residues. V lost 0 bases to trimming and J lost 4 bases, with 16 bases between them. Full variable domain (rest looked up from reference TRBV5-1 and TRBJ2-5): KAGVTQTPRYLIKTRGQQVTLSCSPISGHRSVSWYQQTPGQGLQFLFEYFSETQRNKGNFPGRFSGRQFSNSRSEMNVSTLELGDSALYLCASSLADLMGGETQYFGPGTRLLVL.

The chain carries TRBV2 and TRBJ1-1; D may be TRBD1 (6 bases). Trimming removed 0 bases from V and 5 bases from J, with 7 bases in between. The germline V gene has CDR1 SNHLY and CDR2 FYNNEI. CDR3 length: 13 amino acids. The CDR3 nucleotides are TGTGCCAGCAGTGAAGCACAGGGAACTGAAGCTTTCTTT. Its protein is CASSEAQGTEAFF. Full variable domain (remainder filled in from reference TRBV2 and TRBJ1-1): EPEVTQTPSHQVTQMGQEVILRCVPISNHLYFYWYRQILGQKVEFLVSFYNNEISEKSEIFDDQFSVERPDGSNFTLKIRSTKLEDSAMYFCASSEAQGTEAFFGQGTRLTVV.

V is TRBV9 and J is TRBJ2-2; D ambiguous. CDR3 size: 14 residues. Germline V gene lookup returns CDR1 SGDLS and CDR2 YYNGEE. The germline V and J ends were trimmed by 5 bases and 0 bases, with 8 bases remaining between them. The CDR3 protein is CASRPAPNTGELFF. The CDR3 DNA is TGTGCCAGCAGGCCGGCACCGAACACCGGGGAGCTGTTTTTT.

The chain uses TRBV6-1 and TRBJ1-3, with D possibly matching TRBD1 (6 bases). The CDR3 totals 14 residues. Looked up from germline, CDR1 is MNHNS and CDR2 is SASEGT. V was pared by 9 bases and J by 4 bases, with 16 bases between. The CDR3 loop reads CASYWTVSGNTIYF. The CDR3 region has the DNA TGTGCCAGTTATTGGACAGTGTCAGGAAACACCATATATTTT.

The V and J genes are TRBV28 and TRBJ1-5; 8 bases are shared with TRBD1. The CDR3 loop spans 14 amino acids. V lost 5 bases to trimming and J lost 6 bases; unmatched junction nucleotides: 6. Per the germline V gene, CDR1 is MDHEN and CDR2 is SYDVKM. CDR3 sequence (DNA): TGTGCCAGCAGTATACGACAGGGGAGTCAGCCCCAGCATTTT. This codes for CASSIRQGSQPQHF.

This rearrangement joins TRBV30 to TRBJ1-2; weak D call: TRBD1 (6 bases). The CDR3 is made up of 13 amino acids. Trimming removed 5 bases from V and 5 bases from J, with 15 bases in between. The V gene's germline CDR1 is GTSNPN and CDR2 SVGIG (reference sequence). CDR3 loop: CAWSSGAGYGYTF. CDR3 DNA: TGTGCCTGGTCTTCAGGGGCTGGGTATGGCTACACCTTC.

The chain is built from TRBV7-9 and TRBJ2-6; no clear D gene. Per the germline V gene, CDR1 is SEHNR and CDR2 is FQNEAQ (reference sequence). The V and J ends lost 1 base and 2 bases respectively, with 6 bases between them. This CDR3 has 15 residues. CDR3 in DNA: TGTGCCAGCAGCTTAGGTCTAGCTGGGGCCAACGTCCTGACTTTC. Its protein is CASSLGLAGANVLTF.

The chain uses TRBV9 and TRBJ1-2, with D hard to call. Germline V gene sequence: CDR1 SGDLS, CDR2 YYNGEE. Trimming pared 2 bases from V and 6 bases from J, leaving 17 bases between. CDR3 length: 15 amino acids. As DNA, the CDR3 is TGTGCCAGCAGCGTGGACCCGATGGGGAAGGATGGCTACACCTTC. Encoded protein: CASSVDPMGKDGYTF.

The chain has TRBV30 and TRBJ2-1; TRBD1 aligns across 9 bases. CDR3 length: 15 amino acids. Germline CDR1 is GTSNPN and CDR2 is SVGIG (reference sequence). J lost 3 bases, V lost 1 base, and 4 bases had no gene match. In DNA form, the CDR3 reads TGTGCCTGGAGTGCGTGGGACAGGGACTACAATGAGCAGTTCTTC. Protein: CAWSAWDRDYNEQFF.

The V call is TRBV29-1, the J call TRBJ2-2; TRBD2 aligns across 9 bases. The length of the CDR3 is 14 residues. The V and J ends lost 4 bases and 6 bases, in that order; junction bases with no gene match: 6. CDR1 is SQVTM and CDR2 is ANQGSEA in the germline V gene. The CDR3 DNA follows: TGCAGCGTTGTCGTAGCGGGAGTAGCCGGGGAGCTGTTTTTT. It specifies CSVVVAGVAGELFF.

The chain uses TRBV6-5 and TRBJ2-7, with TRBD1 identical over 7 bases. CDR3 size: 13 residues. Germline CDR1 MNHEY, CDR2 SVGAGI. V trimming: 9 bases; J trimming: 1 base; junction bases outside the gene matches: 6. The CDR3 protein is CASHRQGSYEQYF. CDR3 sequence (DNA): TGTGCCAGTCACAGACAGGGTTCCTACGAGCAGTACTTC.

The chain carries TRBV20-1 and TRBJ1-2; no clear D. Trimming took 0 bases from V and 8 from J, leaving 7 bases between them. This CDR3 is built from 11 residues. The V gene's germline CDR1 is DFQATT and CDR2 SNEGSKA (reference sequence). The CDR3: CSARDGWGYTF. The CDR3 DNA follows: TGCAGTGCTAGAGATGGGTGGGGCTACACCTTC.

This chain's CDR3 is CAWSASGRGGYTF. DNA for the CDR3: TGTGCCTGGAGTGCCTCCGGTAGGGGAGGCTACACCTTC. The gene calls are TRBV30 and TRBJ1-2, with D maybe TRBD1 (5 bases). The germline V and J ends were trimmed by 1 base and 8 bases, with 14 bases remaining between them. The germline gives CDR1 GTSNPN, CDR2 SVGIG (reference sequence). The CDR3 extends over 13 amino acids.

CDR3 in DNA: TGCGCCAGCAGGCCTTGGCGGAGCTCCTCCTACGAGCAGTACTTC. As protein: CASRPWRSSSYEQYF. The chain combines TRBV5-1 with TRBJ2-7; D is undetermined. Looked up from germline, CDR1 is SGHRS and CDR2 is YFSETQ. Trimming stripped 5 bases from V and 0 bases from J, with 15 bases between. This CDR3 has 15 residues. Supplemented by reference TRBV5-1 and TRBJ2-7, the full variable domain reads KAGVTQTPRYLIKTRGQQVTLSCSPISGHRSVSWYQQTPGQGLQFLFEYFSETQRNKGNFPGRFSGRQFSNSRSEMNVSTLELGDSALYLCASRPWRSSSYEQYFGPGTRLTVT.

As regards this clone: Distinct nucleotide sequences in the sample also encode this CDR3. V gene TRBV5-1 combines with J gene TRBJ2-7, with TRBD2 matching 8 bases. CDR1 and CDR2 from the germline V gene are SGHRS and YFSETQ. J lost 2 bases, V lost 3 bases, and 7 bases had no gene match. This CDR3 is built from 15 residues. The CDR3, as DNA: TGCGCCAGCAGCTCCACTAGCGGAGGAACCTACGAGCAGTACTTC. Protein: CASSSTSGGTYEQYF.

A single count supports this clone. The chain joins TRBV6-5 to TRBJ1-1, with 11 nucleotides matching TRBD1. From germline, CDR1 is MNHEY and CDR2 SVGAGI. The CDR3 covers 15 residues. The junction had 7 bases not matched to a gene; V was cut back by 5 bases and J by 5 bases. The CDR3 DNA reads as TGTGCCAGCAGTCCCGGGACAGGGGGTCGGACTGAAGCTTTCTTT. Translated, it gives CASSPGTGGRTEAFF.

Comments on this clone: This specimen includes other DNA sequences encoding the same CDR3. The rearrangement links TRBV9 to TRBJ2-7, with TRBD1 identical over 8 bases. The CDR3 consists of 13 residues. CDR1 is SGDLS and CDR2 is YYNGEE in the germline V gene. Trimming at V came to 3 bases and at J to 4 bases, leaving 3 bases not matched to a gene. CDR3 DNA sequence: TGTGCCAGCAGCGCCCAGGGGGCGTACGAGCAGTACTTC. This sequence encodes CASSAQGAYEQYF.

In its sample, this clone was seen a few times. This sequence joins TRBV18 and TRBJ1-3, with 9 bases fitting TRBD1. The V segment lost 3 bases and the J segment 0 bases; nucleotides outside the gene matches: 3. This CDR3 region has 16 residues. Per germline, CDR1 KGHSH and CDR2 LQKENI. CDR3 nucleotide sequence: TGTGCCAGCTCACCGTCGGGACAGGGCTCTGGAAACACCATATATTTT. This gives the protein CASSPSGQGSGNTIYF.

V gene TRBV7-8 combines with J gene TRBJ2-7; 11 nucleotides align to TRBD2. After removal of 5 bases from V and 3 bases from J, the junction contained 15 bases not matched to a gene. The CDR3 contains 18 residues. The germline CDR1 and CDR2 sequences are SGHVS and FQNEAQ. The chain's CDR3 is CASSIMTLTGTSGYEQYF. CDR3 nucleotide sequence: TGTGCCAGCAGCATAATGACTCTAACCGGGACTAGCGGCTACGAGCAGTACTTC.